One and the same sample provided the 20 T cell receptor beta chains below, sequenced in a study of T-cell reconstitution after alpha-beta-depleted transplantation in children. TCRbeta library preparation incorporated unique molecular identifiers. One entry per CDR3 protein, called by TCRdb with MiXCR from the PCR reads. The sample comprises 280,000 or so distinct CDR3 sequences, around a tenth of which are singletons, and around 20% rests with the top ten. The sequences come from peripheral blood, collected 180 days after TCRalphabeta/CD19-depleted stem cell transplant. The receptors shown here come from a male patient under 10 years old who had a stem cell transplant for chronic granulomatous disease, so the T cells may come from the graft donor.

This clonotype has a count of ten or more. The rearrangement uses TRBV5-1 and TRBJ2-7; D is undetermined. Trimming stripped 0 bases from V and 0 bases from J, with 7 bases between. CDR1 SGHRS and CDR2 YFSETQ come from the germline V gene. This CDR3 spans 14 amino acids. The CDR3 loop reads CASSLEPVSYEQYF. Written as DNA, the CDR3 is TGCGCCAGCAGCTTGGAGCCGGTCTCCTACGAGCAGTACTTC.

This clonotype was found many times. V is TRBV2 and J is TRBJ2-1; D is ambiguous. The CDR3 extends over 15 amino acids. With 5 bases removed from V and 0 bases from J, the gap between germline ends came to 11 bases. Germline V CDR1 and CDR2: SNHLY, FYNNEI. The CDR3 region is CASSSRLSSYNEQFF. CDR3 bases: TGTGCCAGCAGTTCGCGGTTAAGCTCCTACAATGAGCAGTTCTTC.

This clonotype came up many times. This chain connects TRBV6-2 or TRBV6-3 to TRBJ2-2; a weak D match, TRBD2 (5 bases). V shed 9 bases and J shed 7 bases, with 9 bases lying between them. Germline V gene lookup returns CDR1 MNHEY and CDR2 SVGEGT. The CDR3 extends over 11 amino acids. CDR3 region: CASSRGGELFF. CDR3 DNA sequence: TGTGCCAGTAGCCGGGGCGGGGAGCTGTTTTTT.

This clonotype was recorded many times. CDR3 residues: CATRQGAEGNTIYF. CDR3 nucleotides: TGTGCCACACGACAGGGGGCTGAAGGAAACACCATATATTTT. V and J are TRBV10-3 and TRBJ1-3, with 10 bases identical to TRBD1. The CDR3 length is 14 residues. Germline assignment: CDR1 ENHRY and CDR2 SYGVKD. Germline trimming cut 10 bases from V and 4 bases from J; bases unmatched to any gene: 7.

This clonotype was recorded many times. V usage is TRBV12-3 or TRBV12-4 and J usage is TRBJ2-5; 9 bases are shared with TRBD2. Trimming took 3 bases from V and 4 from J; bases not matched to a gene: 15. This CDR3 spans 18 amino acids. The CDR3 loop reads CASSFSTSGQIGGETQYF. The DNA for the CDR3 is TGTGCCAGCAGTTTTAGTACTAGCGGGCAGATAGGTGGAGAGACCCAGTACTTC.

This clonotype was detected many times. The genes are TRBV10-3 and TRBJ1-2, with D tentatively TRBD1 (5 bases). Trimming cost V 3 bases and J 1 base, with 9 bases left between them. There are 14 residues in the CDR3. Germline V gene data show CDR1 as ENHRY and CDR2 as SYGVKD. Here the CDR3 DNA reads TGTGCCATCAGTGATACAGGACATAACTATGGCTACACCTTC. The encoded protein is CAISDTGHNYGYTF.

The chain carries TRBV7-2 and TRBJ1-1, with TRBD1 matching over 8 bases. CDR3 length equals 15 residues. The trim removed 0 bases at V and 5 bases at J, leaving 5 bases unmatched. Germline CDR1 and CDR2: SGHTA and FQGNSA. CDR3 protein: CASSLAPGGFTEAFF. CDR3 bases: TGTGCCAGCAGCTTAGCGCCAGGGGGCTTTACTGAAGCTTTCTTT.

A note on this clonotype: A clone one base away is much larger, so this may be a read error. The J gene is TRBJ1-5, the V gene TRBV6-2 or TRBV6-3; D is ambiguous. Germline V gene data show CDR1 as MNHEY and CDR2 as SVGEGT. V was shortened by 2 bases and J by 6 bases, with 11 bases between the two germline ends. The CDR3 consists of 14 residues. CDR3 bases: TGTGCCAGCAGTTACGGGAACCCCATTCAGCCCCAGCATTTT. Amino acid sequence: CASSYGNPIQPQHF.

This clonotype was observed a handful of times. Here the CDR3 reads CATSRDAQGQETQYF. The CDR3 DNA is TGTGCCACCAGCAGAGATGCGCAGGGGCAAGAGACCCAGTACTTC. V and J are TRBV15 and TRBJ2-5; D is possibly TRBD1 (6 bases). Germline loops: CDR1 LNHNV, CDR2 YYDKDF (reference sequence). CDR3 length: 15 amino acids. V gave up 0 bases and J gave up 2 bases, with 10 bases separating them.

This clonotype appeared many times. This chain joins TRBV7-6 and TRBJ2-1; D unclear. CDR1 is SGHVS, CDR2 FNYEAQ, per germline. V was trimmed by 6 bases and J by 0 bases, leaving 15 bases between them. The CDR3 covers 16 residues. The CDR3 spells CASSQTWGPSYNEQFF. CDR3 coding DNA: TGTGCCAGCAGTCAGACGTGGGGTCCCTCCTACAATGAGCAGTTCTTC.

This clonotype came up many times. CDR3: CSARDPTGGAYTQYF. CDR3 coding DNA: TGCAGTGCTAGAGATCCGACAGGGGGCGCTTATACGCAGTATTTT. The chain uses TRBV20-1 and TRBJ2-3; TRBD1 matches 10 bases. The CDR3 length is 15 residues. Germline trimming cut 0 bases from V and 7 bases from J; bases unmatched to any gene: 7. The germline V gene encodes CDR1 DFQATT and CDR2 SNEGSKA (reference sequence).

This clonotype was recorded many times. This chain joins TRBV7-8 and TRBJ1-4; perhaps TRBD1 as D (6 bases). CDR3 size: 18 residues. Deletions cut 5 bases from V and 6 bases from J, with 25 bases between. CDR1 is SGHVS and CDR2 is FQNEAQ in the germline V gene. CDR3 DNA sequence: TGTGCCAGCAGCCCGGGGGCAGTCTCTTTTAGTGTGTATGAAAAACTGTTTTTT. Its translation is CASSPGAVSFSVYEKLFF.

This clonotype was counted many times. J is TRBJ2-2 and V is TRBV7-3; D remains unclear. V gave up 1 base and J gave up 3 bases, with 6 bases separating them. There are 14 residues in the CDR3. Looked up from germline, CDR1 is SGHTA and CDR2 is FQGTGA. CDR3 protein: CASSLMPDTGELFF. The CDR3 DNA reads TGTGCCAGCAGCTTAATGCCCGACACCGGGGAGCTGTTTTTT.

The chain has TRBV6-1 and TRBJ2-7, with 7 bases identical to TRBD1. The V segment lost 9 bases and the J segment 1 base; nucleotides outside the gene matches: 9. Germline V gives CDR1 MNHNS, CDR2 SASEGT. CDR3 size: 14 residues. This CDR3 reads CASGRTGASYEQYF. CDR3 nucleotide sequence: TGTGCCAGTGGTCGGACAGGAGCGTCCTACGAGCAGTACTTC.

This clonotype showed up many times. V gene TRBV19 combines with J gene TRBJ2-1; D is uncertain. Trimming shortened V by 4 bases and J by 10 bases, and 14 bases separated the two germline ends. Germline values: CDR1 LNHDA, CDR2 SQIVND (reference sequence). The CDR3 has 13 amino acids. CDR3 in amino acids: CASSTRSSYEQFF. In DNA form, the CDR3 reads TGTGCCAGTAGTACGCGTTCCTCGTACGAGCAGTTCTTC.

At least ten counts were recorded for this clonotype. This sequence joins TRBV6-2 or TRBV6-3 and TRBJ2-1; 7 bases are a match to TRBD1. The CDR3 is made up of 18 amino acids. In germline, CDR1 is MNHEY, CDR2 SVGEGT. V was clipped by 6 bases and J by 7 bases; unmatched bases: 21. DNA of the CDR3: TGTGCCAGCAGCTTCATGTGGGGTACAGGGGATGAAGTGAATGAGCAGTTCTTC. This sequence encodes CASSFMWGTGDEVNEQFF.

There are a few counts of this clonotype. The genes are TRBV24-1 and TRBJ1-1; D is possibly TRBD1 (5 bases). CDR1 and CDR2 (germline): KGHDR, SFDVKD. The V end lost 9 bases, the J end lost 3 bases, and 16 bases lay between the germline ends. This CDR3 spans 14 amino acids. The CDR3 DNA reads TGTGCCACCCCAGGTGGGGGAATGTACACTGAAGCTTTCTTT. Its protein is CATPGGGMYTEAFF.

This clonotype was seen at least ten times. This chain joins TRBV20-1 and TRBJ2-1; TRBD1 is a possible D gene (6 bases). This CDR3 has 15 residues. Looked up from germline, CDR1 is DFQATT and CDR2 is SNEGSKA (reference sequence). The V and J ends lost 6 bases and 0 bases respectively, with 15 bases between them. CDR3 protein: CSASRGHFSYNEQFF. The CDR3 DNA sequence: TGCAGTGCCAGTAGGGGACACTTCTCCTACAATGAGCAGTTCTTC.

This clonotype was found many times. The V gene is TRBV27, the J gene TRBJ2-1, with D possibly matching TRBD1 (5 bases). This CDR3 spans 14 amino acids. Trimming shortened V by 9 bases and J by 0 bases, and 12 bases separated the two germline ends. From germline, CDR1 is MNHEY and CDR2 SMNVEV (reference sequence). The CDR3 coding sequence is TGTGCCAGTCAAAACAGGCTCTCCTACAATGAGCAGTTCTTC. Residues: CASQNRLSYNEQFF.

The table lists this clonotype with many counts. This chain joins TRBV11-2 and TRBJ2-2; weak D call: TRBD2 (5 bases). The CDR3 has 13 residues. Germline values: CDR1 SGHAT, CDR2 FQNNGV. V was trimmed by 0 bases and J by 7 bases, leaving 6 bases between them. CDR3 sequence: CASSLDRGGELFF. The CDR3 DNA follows: TGTGCCAGCAGCTTAGACCGGGGCGGGGAGCTGTTTTTT.